Each of the 12 T cell receptor beta chains below was sequenced from the same sample in a study of blood T cells in healthy people across ages. A J-beta primer mix and a sample-barcoded 5' primer were used in a second PCR of about 7 to 12 cycles. TCRdb re-called the 5' RACE reads with MiXCR, one entry per CDR3 protein. Found here are fewer than 1.5 million distinct CDR3 sequences, around 42% of them singletons; the top ten hold around 8%. The sequencing sample was made of blood. Source of these receptors: a woman in her late teens or twenties in good health.

V usage is TRBV6-1 and J usage is TRBJ2-5; 10 nucleotides match TRBD1. Judging by the DNA end, TRBJ2-7 fits better; the J call may be wrong. This CDR3 has 17 amino acids. Germline V lookup: CDR1 MNHNS, CDR2 SASEGT. The CDR3 DNA follows: TGTGCCAGCAGTGAGTCGGGGTTTGGACAGGGGGCCTACGAGCAGTACTTC. It encodes CASSESGFGQGAYEQYF.

The V and J genes are TRBV2 and TRBJ1-2; D is possibly TRBD1 (6 bases). The CDR3 has 15 residues. V dropped 5 bases and J dropped 0 bases, with 13 bases sitting between them. CDR1 is SNHLY and CDR2 is FYNNEI in the germline V gene. Written as DNA, the CDR3 is TGTGCCAGCAGTAACAGGGCCGCAGCTAACTATGGCTACACCTTC. It encodes CASSNRAAANYGYTF.

This clonotype was detected a few times. The chain links TRBV4-1 to TRBJ2-5; the D call may be TRBD1 or TRBD2 (5 bases each). The CDR3 is made up of 15 amino acids. The germline gives CDR1 MGHRA, CDR2 YSYEKL. V lost 4 bases to trimming and J lost 1 base, with 13 bases between them. The CDR3 is CASSPRVGTQETQYF. DNA for the CDR3: TGCGCCAGCAGCCCTAGAGTCGGGACCCAAGAGACCCAGTACTTC.

The chain is built from TRBV5-1 and TRBJ2-5; no definite D call. Trimming pared 4 bases from V and 11 bases from J, leaving 15 bases between. The CDR3 spans 12 residues. Germline loops: CDR1 SGHRS, CDR2 YFSETQ. CDR3 residues: CASSLTDREQYF. CDR3 bases: TGCGCCAGCAGCCTAACGGACCGTGAGCAGTACTTC. The complete variable domain, with remaining parts taken from reference TRBV5-1 and TRBJ2-5, reads KAGVTQTPRYLIKTRGQQVTLSCSPISGHRSVSWYQQTPGQGLQFLFEYFSETQRNKGNFPGRFSGRQFSNSRSEMNVSTLELGDSALYLCASSLTDREQYFGPGTRLLVL.

The chain employs TRBV20-1 and TRBJ2-1, with D maybe TRBD1 (5 bases). CDR3 length equals 12 residues. The V end was cut by 6 bases, the J end by 4 bases, with 10 bases between. Germline V gives CDR1 DFQATT, CDR2 SNEGSKA (reference sequence). CDR3 residues: CSAPDKYNEQFF. As DNA, the CDR3 is TGCAGTGCCCCGGACAAGTACAATGAGCAGTTCTTC.

This clonotype was counted a single time. The CDR3 nucleotides are TGTGCCACCAGTGACACTAGTTCAGAGCAGTTCTTC. As protein: CATSDTSSEQFF. The chain uses TRBV24-1 and TRBJ2-1; weak D call: TRBD2 (5 bases). The germline gives CDR1 KGHDR, CDR2 SFDVKD. Trimming pared 4 bases from V and 10 bases from J, leaving 10 bases between. The CDR3 extends over 12 amino acids.

This chain joins TRBV15 and TRBJ2-5; D is undetermined. The CDR3 loop spans 14 amino acids. Trimming stripped 0 bases from V and 3 bases from J, with 8 bases between. CDR1 is LNHNV, CDR2 YYDKDF, per germline (reference sequence). In DNA, the CDR3 is TGTGCCACCAGCAGAGATCCACAGAAAGAGACCCAGTACTTC. This gives the protein CATSRDPQKETQYF.

This clonotype was counted a few times. In DNA form, the CDR3 reads TGCAGTGCGGCCCCCCTGGTCACCAGGGGCAACGAGCAGTACTTC. Translated: CSAAPLVTRGNEQYF. The chain combines TRBV20-1 with TRBJ2-7, with D possibly being TRBD1 (6 bases). V was trimmed by 6 bases and J by 5 bases, leaving 23 bases between them. This CDR3 has 15 amino acids. CDR1 is DFQATT, CDR2 SNEGSKA, per germline (reference sequence).

This clonotype has more than one count but fewer than ten. The CDR3 DNA sequence: TGCGCCAGCAGCTGGCCGGACAGGATCAGGACTTACAATCAGCCCCAGCATTTT. Protein sequence: CASSWPDRIRTYNQPQHF. J is TRBJ1-5 and V is TRBV5-1, with 7 bases that match TRBD1. This CDR3 contains 18 residues. CDR1 is SGHRS, CDR2 YFSETQ, per germline. Germline trimming cut 3 bases from V and 3 bases from J; bases unmatched to any gene: 15. The full variable domain, completed using reference TRBV5-1 and TRBJ1-5, is KAGVTQTPRYLIKTRGQQVTLSCSPISGHRSVSWYQQTPGQGLQFLFEYFSETQRNKGNFPGRFSGRQFSNSRSEMNVSTLELGDSALYLCASSWPDRIRTYNQPQHFGDGTRLSIL.

V gene TRBV9 combines with J gene TRBJ1-2, with 7 nucleotides matching TRBD1. V gave up 4 bases and J gave up 8 bases; unmatched junction bases: 8. This CDR3 has 13 amino acids. CDR1 and CDR2 from the germline V gene are SGDLS and YYNGEE. CDR3: CASSPQGVEGYTF. DNA for the CDR3: TGTGCCAGCAGCCCTCAGGGGGTTGAAGGCTACACCTTC. The variable domain in full, completed from reference TRBV9 and TRBJ1-2, reads DSGVTQTPKHLITATGQRVTLRCSPRSGDLSVYWYQQSLDQGLQFLIQYYNGEERAKGNILERFSAQQFPDLHSELNLSSLELGDSALYFCASSPQGVEGYTFGSGTRLTVV.

This clonotype was counted a few times. V usage is TRBV20-1 and J usage is TRBJ1-4; tentative D call: TRBD1 (6 bases). V was pared by 0 bases and J by 5 bases, with 7 bases between. Germline-derived CDR1 and CDR2 are DFQATT and SNEGSKA (reference sequence). The CDR3 consists of 13 residues. CDR3 bases: TGCAGTGCTAGAGACACAGGGAATGAAAAACTGTTTTTT. It translates to CSARDTGNEKLFF.

This chain connects TRBV7-9 to TRBJ1-1; TRBD1 is a possible D gene (5 bases). The germline CDR1 and CDR2 sequences are SEHNR and FQNEAQ (reference sequence). The CDR3 totals 15 residues. With 7 bases removed from V and 1 base from J, the gap between germline ends came to 16 bases. The DNA for the CDR3 is TGTGCCAGCATCCAATCTGGGGGGAGGAACACTGAAGCTTTCTTT. Its translation: CASIQSGGRNTEAFF.